The next 32 T cell receptor beta chains were all read from a single sample in a study of blood T cell repertoires in COVID-19 (dated by TCRdb to about 2020). Receptor libraries were prepared by the immunoSEQ multiplex PCR assay. Sourced from immuneACCESS, this table was stored by TCRdb with only in-frame sequences that have V and J called. A share of the clones is absent; for the studies checked, an unresolved V gene accounts for under half, and the remainder has no known explanation. The sample data list about 310,000 clones, and 90% of these were observed just once. About 4.5% of the sample comes from the top ten. Material: PBMCs or T cells enriched from blood (not recorded which). The origin of the receptors is a woman aged 18-29 years with acute COVID-19.

The chain recombines TRBV9 with TRBJ2-1, with 7 bases lining up with TRBD2. The CDR3 is made up of 16 amino acids. Germline V gene lookup returns CDR1 SGDLS and CDR2 YYNGEE. J gave up 0 bases and V 3 bases, and 6 bases lay outside the gene matches. The CDR3 sequence: CASSALAPSSYNEQFF. The DNA of the CDR3 is TGTGCCAGCAGCGCACTAGCGCCCAGCTCCTACAATGAGCAGTTCTTC. The full variable domain, its missing parts supplied by reference TRBV9 and TRBJ2-1, is DSGVTQTPKHLITATGQRVTLRCSPRSGDLSVYWYQQSLDQGLQFLIQYYNGEERAKGNILERFSAQQFPDLHSELNLSSLELGDSALYFCASSALAPSSYNEQFFGPGTRLTVL.

CDR3 sequence reads: CASLMTGQGKTQYF. For the CDR3, the DNA is TGTGCCAGCCTTATGACGGGACAGGGAAAGACCCAGTACTTC. The chain couples TRBV28 to TRBJ2-5, with 9 bases identical to TRBD1. CDR1 and CDR2 from the germline V gene are MDHEN and SYDVKM. The CDR3 length is 14 residues. V dropped 8 bases and J dropped 6; count of bases not matched to a gene: 10. Supplemented by reference TRBV28 and TRBJ2-5, the full variable domain reads DVKVTQSSRYLVKRTGEKVFLECVQDMDHENMFWYRQDPGLGLRLIYFSYDVKMKEKGDIPEGYSVSREKKERFSLILESASTNQTSMYLCASLMTGQGKTQYFGPGTRLLVL.

The chain combines TRBV19 with TRBJ1-3; D remains unclear. Germline V gene data show CDR1 as LNHDA and CDR2 as SQIVND (reference sequence). Trimming cost V 6 bases and J 0 bases, with 15 bases left between them. The CDR3 sequence is 16 residues long. This chain's CDR3 is CASRPFQRHSGNTIYF. The CDR3, as DNA: TGTGCCAGTAGACCCTTTCAGCGGCACTCTGGAAACACCATATATTTT. Full variable domain (missing parts from reference TRBV19 and TRBJ1-3): DGGITQSPKYLFRKEGQNVTLSCEQNLNHDAMYWYRQDPGQGLRLIYYSQIVNDFQKGDIAEGYSVSREKKESFPLTVTSAQKNPTAFYLCASRPFQRHSGNTIYFGEGSWLTVV.

The chain couples TRBV7-8 to TRBJ1-1, with 11 bases that match TRBD1. CDR3 size: 13 residues. Unmatched junction bases numbered 3, after V lost 4 bases and J lost 8 bases. Germline V gene data show CDR1 as SGHVS and CDR2 as FQNEAQ. CDR3 DNA sequence: TGTGCCAGCAGCTCGGACAGGGGGCCCGAAGCTTTCTTT. Its translation: CASSSDRGPEAFF.

The rearrangement uses TRBV19 and TRBJ2-3; D gene ambiguous. CDR1 and CDR2 (germline): LNHDA, SQIVND (reference sequence). Trimming pared 3 bases from V and 4 bases from J, leaving 5 bases between. This CDR3 is built from 12 residues. CDR3 sequence: CASSIYSDTQYF. In nucleotides, the CDR3 is TGTGCCAGTAGTATTTACTCAGATACGCAGTATTTT.

The chain employs TRBV29-1 and TRBJ2-7, with 12 bases lining up with TRBD2. From germline, CDR1 is SQVTM and CDR2 ANQGSEA. This CDR3 is 14 amino acids long. V lost 6 bases, J lost 1 base, and 4 bases stayed unmatched. CDR3: CSVTSGGKSYEQYF. The CDR3 region has the DNA TGCAGCGTGACTAGCGGGGGCAAATCCTACGAGCAGTACTTC.

The chain employs TRBV29-1 and TRBJ2-7, with TRBD1 identical over 8 bases. The germline gives CDR1 SQVTM, CDR2 ANQGSEA. This CDR3 has 15 amino acids. V lost 6 bases and J lost 2; bases outside the gene matches: 12. CDR3 DNA sequence: TGCAGCGTAGCGGGTCCGGGACAGGAGGCCTACGAGCAGTACTTC. Protein sequence: CSVAGPGQEAYEQYF.

The chain combines TRBV10-3 with TRBJ1-4, with D perhaps TRBD1 (6 bases). V was cut by 8 bases and J by 6 bases, with 10 bases left in between. Per the germline V gene, CDR1 is ENHRY and CDR2 is SYGVKD. The CDR3 consists of 12 residues. DNA for the CDR3: TGTGCCATCGGGGGGGGCGATGAAAAACTGTTTTTT. Protein product: CAIGGGDEKLFF.

This clone was counted once. V gene TRBV5-6 combines with J gene TRBJ1-6; no definite D call. The CDR3 length is 16 residues. Deletions cut 4 bases from V and 9 bases from J, with 20 bases between. Germline V lookup: CDR1 SGHDT, CDR2 YYEEEE. The CDR3, as DNA: TGTGCCAGCAGCGAGGCCGGCTTGAGTCTTGCTTCACCCCTCCACTTT. Translated, it gives CASSEAGLSLASPLHF.

The chain links TRBV7-9 to TRBJ1-5; D unclear. The V end lost 0 bases, the J end lost 2 bases, and 11 bases lay between the germline ends. The CDR3 has 16 residues. Germline V gene sequence: CDR1 SEHNR, CDR2 FQNEAQ (reference sequence). The CDR3 region has the DNA TGTGCCAGCAGCTTAGCGGCATTAGCGGGCAATCAGCCCCAGCATTTT. It is translated as CASSLAALAGNQPQHF.

V and J are TRBV24-1 and TRBJ2-5; 7 nucleotides line up with TRBD2. Losses at the gene ends were 3 bases for V and 0 bases for J; bases not matched to a gene: 6. The CDR3 sequence is 16 residues long. In germline, CDR1 is KGHDR, CDR2 SFDVKD. The CDR3 here is CATSDGAGPYQETQYF. The CDR3 DNA sequence: TGTGCCACCAGTGATGGAGCGGGACCGTACCAAGAGACCCAGTACTTC.

The chain is built from TRBV28 and TRBJ2-5; TRBD1 matches 9 bases. CDR3 length: 13 amino acids. V lost 5 bases to trimming and J lost 4 bases; unmatched junction nucleotides: 2. Germline lookup yields CDR1 MDHEN and CDR2 SYDVKM. The CDR3 DNA follows: TGTGCCAGCAGTGGGACAGGGAGAGAGACCCAGTACTTC. Translation: CASSGTGRETQYF.

This chain connects TRBV3-1 (or the pseudogene TRBV3-2) to TRBJ1-5; D is uncertain. The CDR3 runs to 15 residues. V was clipped by 1 base and J by 7 bases, with 14 bases between them. The V gene's germline CDR1 is LGHDT and CDR2 YNNKEL (reference sequence). Written as DNA, the CDR3 is TGTGCCAGCAGCCAAGGGAGCCTAGGAGAACAGCCCCAGCATTTT. Its protein is CASSQGSLGEQPQHF.

The sample holds one count of this clone. V and J are TRBV18 and TRBJ2-7; D is possibly TRBD2 (5 bases). V lost 0 bases and J lost 0, with 12 bases in between. From germline, CDR1 is KGHSH and CDR2 LQKENI. CDR3 length: 16 amino acids. The CDR3 DNA is TGTGCCAGCTCACCACCTGGGAGCCCGAGCTCCTACGAGCAGTACTTC. Its protein is CASSPPGSPSSYEQYF.

This rearrangement joins TRBV29-1 to TRBJ1-4; TRBD1 is a possible D gene (6 bases). Trimming shortened V by 2 bases and J by 8 bases, and 12 bases separated the two germline ends. CDR1 and CDR2 from the germline V gene are SQVTM and ANQGSEA. The CDR3 is 13 residues long. As DNA, the CDR3 is TGCAGCGTTGAACAGGGGAACGGGGAAAAACTGTTTTTT. It specifies CSVEQGNGEKLFF.

The chain links TRBV29-1 to TRBJ1-2; a possible D gene is TRBD1 (6 bases). V shed 0 bases and J shed 2 bases, with 19 bases lying between them. CDR3 length equals 17 residues. The germline gives CDR1 SQVTM, CDR2 ANQGSEA. Written as DNA, the CDR3 is TGCAGCGTTGAAGATCGTCAGGGGCGCGGAGAAAACTATGGCTACACCTTC. It translates to CSVEDRQGRGENYGYTF.

The rearrangement joins TRBV10-3 to TRBJ2-3; TRBD1 is a possible D gene (5 bases). The V end was cut by 0 bases, the J end by 1 base, with 14 bases between. The CDR3 contains 17 residues. CDR1 and CDR2 (germline): ENHRY, SYGVKD. The CDR3 nucleotides are TGTGCCATCAGTGAGTCGTTGGGTAAAGGGGGCACAGATACGCAGTATTTT. It translates to CAISESLGKGGTDTQYF.

The chain recombines TRBV7-2 with TRBJ2-7; 11 bases align to TRBD2. V lost 2 bases, J lost 7 bases, and 7 bases stayed unmatched. CDR3 length equals 15 residues. Per the germline V gene, CDR1 is SGHTA and CDR2 is FQGNSA. CDR3 protein: CASSLTTSGTREQYF. The CDR3 region has the DNA TGTGCCAGCAGCTTAACGACTAGCGGGACGAGGGAGCAGTACTTC.

The J gene is TRBJ2-3, the V gene TRBV27, with D tentatively TRBD2 (6 bases). There are 18 residues in the CDR3. V was clipped by 5 bases and J by 3 bases, with 24 bases between them. Germline V gene sequence: CDR1 MNHEY, CDR2 SMNVEV (reference sequence). CDR3 DNA: TGTGCCAGCAGTCTCCTTTCCCCAACGGGAGTAGCAACAGATACGCAGTATTTT. Translating gives CASSLLSPTGVATDTQYF.

The chain joins TRBV5-1 to TRBJ1-1, with D perhaps TRBD1 (5 bases). CDR1 and CDR2 (germline): SGHRS, YFSETQ. This CDR3 has 14 amino acids. With 4 bases removed from V and 5 bases from J, the gap between germline ends came to 15 bases. The CDR3: CASSLRVGGTEAFF. The CDR3 region has the DNA TGCGCCAGCAGCCTCAGGGTTGGAGGGACTGAAGCTTTCTTT. The full variable domain, in which reference TRBV5-1 and TRBJ1-1 provide the parts outside the CDR3, is KAGVTQTPRYLIKTRGQQVTLSCSPISGHRSVSWYQQTPGQGLQFLFEYFSETQRNKGNFPGRFSGRQFSNSRSEMNVSTLELGDSALYLCASSLRVGGTEAFFGQGTRLTVV.

The rearrangement uses TRBV5-4 and TRBJ1-1, with 11 nucleotides matching TRBD1. CDR1 SGHNT and CDR2 YYREEE come from the germline V gene (reference sequence). With V trimmed by 4 bases and J by 4 bases, 3 bases remained unmatched. This CDR3 region has 14 residues. The CDR3 spells CASSPGTGGTEAFF. For the CDR3, the DNA is TGTGCCAGCAGCCCCGGGACAGGGGGCACTGAAGCTTTCTTT.

V usage is TRBV28 and J usage is TRBJ1-4; a weak D match, TRBD1 (5 bases). Germline CDR1 reads MDHEN; CDR2 reads SYDVKM. This CDR3 region has 16 residues. V lost 3 bases, J lost 3 bases, and 14 bases lay in between. CDR3 nucleotides: TGTGCCAGCAGTTTCCCGGGACTTAGACCTAATGAAAAACTGTTTTTT. This codes for CASSFPGLRPNEKLFF.

The rearrangement joins TRBV6-4 to TRBJ2-3; 9 bases align to TRBD2. This CDR3 has 17 residues. Germline V gene lookup returns CDR1 MRHNA and CDR2 SNTAGT. Trimming at V came to 4 bases and at J to 2 bases, leaving 10 bases not matched to a gene. CDR3 DNA sequence: TGTGCCAGCAGTGTCACTAGCGGGTACGTCTCCACAGATACGCAGTATTTT. Protein product: CASSVTSGYVSTDTQYF.

On this clone: Other DNA sequences of this sample code for an identical CDR3. The gene calls are TRBV5-1 and TRBJ1-1, with D unresolved. V lost 0 bases to trimming and J lost 0 bases, with 6 bases between them. This CDR3 is 14 amino acids long. Germline V CDR1 and CDR2: SGHRS, YFSETQ. CDR3 amino acids: CASSLDSLNTEAFF. CDR3 nucleotides: TGCGCCAGCAGCTTGGATTCGTTGAACACTGAAGCTTTCTTT.

The V and J genes are TRBV25-1 and TRBJ1-2; D uncertain. CDR3 length equals 13 residues. Per germline, CDR1 MGHDK and CDR2 SYGVNS. The V gene lost 5 bases and the J gene lost 0 bases, with 7 bases spanning the gap. CDR3 DNA sequence: TGTGCCAGCAGTCTGGGCTCTAACTATGGCTACACCTTC. This gives the protein CASSLGSNYGYTF.

The rearrangement uses TRBV5-4 and TRBJ2-1, with 10 bases fitting TRBD2. V dropped 4 bases and J dropped 0; count of bases not matched to a gene: 7. The CDR3 has 17 amino acids. Germline-derived CDR1 and CDR2 are SGHNT and YYREEE (reference sequence). The CDR3 loop is CASSPGASGSSYNEQFF. CDR3 DNA sequence: TGTGCCAGCAGCCCGGGCGCTAGCGGGAGCTCCTACAATGAGCAGTTCTTC.

Only a few counts were recorded for this clone. The chain uses TRBV19 and TRBJ2-2, with 9 nucleotides matching TRBD1. The CDR3 totals 16 residues. The junction had 8 bases not matched to a gene; V was cut back by 2 bases and J by 7 bases. Germline V gene lookup returns CDR1 LNHDA and CDR2 SQIVND (reference sequence). CDR3 region: CASSINAGQGIGELFF. The CDR3 DNA sequence: TGTGCCAGTAGTATAAACGCTGGACAGGGGATCGGGGAGCTGTTTTTT.

The J gene is TRBJ1-5, the V gene TRBV5-1, with 9 bases lining up with TRBD1. Germline CDR1 and CDR2: SGHRS and YFSETQ. J lost 10 bases, V lost 4 bases, and 6 bases had no gene match. The CDR3 totals 13 residues. The CDR3 nucleotides are TGCGCCAGCAGCCAGGGACAGGGAGGACCCCAGCATTTT. Translating gives CASSQGQGGPQHF. The whole variable domain, filled in from reference TRBV5-1 and TRBJ1-5, reads KAGVTQTPRYLIKTRGQQVTLSCSPISGHRSVSWYQQTPGQGLQFLFEYFSETQRNKGNFPGRFSGRQFSNSRSEMNVSTLELGDSALYLCASSQGQGGPQHFGDGTRLSIL.

The chain carries TRBV7-9 and TRBJ2-7; 9 nucleotides agree with TRBD1. The germline V gene encodes CDR1 SEHNR and CDR2 FQNEAQ (reference sequence). V shed 11 bases, J shed 2 bases, and the junction held 10 bases outside the gene matches. The CDR3 spans 14 residues. CDR3 DNA: TGTGCCTTTGTTTGGGACAGGGAAACCTACGAGCAGTACTTC. This codes for CAFVWDRETYEQYF.

The chain is built from TRBV3-1 (or the pseudogene TRBV3-2) and TRBJ2-5; 9 nucleotides align to TRBD2. The CDR3 consists of 16 residues. Germline V CDR1 and CDR2: LGHDT, YNNKEL (reference sequence). V shed 1 base, J shed 2 bases, and the junction held 5 bases outside the gene matches. Here the CDR3 reads CASSQGASGAQETQYF. The CDR3 coding sequence is TGTGCCAGCAGCCAAGGGGCTAGCGGGGCTCAAGAGACCCAGTACTTC.

V is TRBV9 and J is TRBJ1-6, with D uncertain. The CDR3 contains 15 residues. Trimming left V 0 bases short and J 11 bases short, with 15 bases between. CDR1 SGDLS and CDR2 YYNGEE come from the germline V gene. In DNA, the CDR3 is TGTGCCAGCAGCGTAGGGACTGCACCCCCTCCACCCCTCCACTTT. Translating it yields CASSVGTAPPPPLHF.

V gene TRBV5-1 combines with J gene TRBJ1-1; D unresolved. In germline, CDR1 is SGHRS, CDR2 YFSETQ. The CDR3 is 16 residues long. V lost 1 base and J lost 5, with 18 bases in between. CDR3 sequence (DNA): TGCGCCAGCAGCTTGATTCTACCCGGGGAAGGTACTGAAGCTTTCTTT. Residues: CASSLILPGEGTEAFF.